This entry lists 31 T cell receptor beta chains sequenced from one sample in a study of response to subunit inactivated influenza vaccine. TCRdb reanalysed the RT-PCR reads using MiXCR and keeps one entry per CDR3 protein. The table lists roughly 700,000 distinct CDR3 sequences, about 15% of them singletons. Sequences were derived from PBMCs from blood, sampled 14 to 15 days before vaccination. Source of these receptors: a man aged 50-59 years who received an inactivated influenza vaccine.

The sample holds a few counts of this clonotype. The chain has TRBV4-2 and TRBJ2-7; possibly TRBD1 for D (6 bases). The V gene's germline CDR1 is LGHNA and CDR2 YNFKEQ. This CDR3 has 16 amino acids. V gave up 2 bases and J gave up 0 bases, with 14 bases separating them. The chain's CDR3 is CASSQPGTRSSYEQYF. The CDR3 coding sequence is TGTGCCAGCAGCCAACCCGGGACAAGAAGCTCCTACGAGCAGTACTTC.

The chain employs TRBV20-1 and TRBJ1-1; D gene uncertain. The CDR3 is 11 residues long. Trimming removed 0 bases at V and 7 bases at J, with 6 bases between. The germline CDR1 and CDR2 sequences are DFQATT and SNEGSKA (reference sequence). The CDR3 sequence: CSARDPSEAFF. The CDR3 bases are TGCAGTGCTAGAGATCCCAGTGAAGCTTTCTTT.

The CDR3: CASSFQGGVSYNEQFF. In DNA form, the CDR3 reads TGCGCCAGCAGCTTTCAAGGGGGAGTCTCCTACAATGAGCAGTTCTTC. V and J are TRBV5-1 and TRBJ2-1, with D tentatively TRBD1 (6 bases). Trimming shortened V by 2 bases and J by 0 bases, and 12 bases separated the two germline ends. Germline V lookup: CDR1 SGHRS, CDR2 YFSETQ. This CDR3 is 16 amino acids long.

CDR3 DNA sequence: TGTGCCAGTAGTTTCTCGGACAGGGGACTAATGAACACTGAAGCTTTCTTT. Protein product: CASSFSDRGLMNTEAFF. The V gene is TRBV19, the J gene TRBJ1-1; TRBD1 matches at 9 bases. The V and J ends lost 5 bases and 0 bases, in that order; junction bases with no gene match: 10. This CDR3 has 17 residues. Germline loops: CDR1 LNHDA, CDR2 SQIVND (reference sequence).

The chain employs TRBV29-1 and TRBJ2-1, with 9 bases identical to TRBD1. Losses at the gene ends were 7 bases for V and 7 bases for J; bases not matched to a gene: 5. Germline CDR1 reads SQVTM; CDR2 reads ANQGSEA. The CDR3 runs 12 residues. CDR3 region: CSAGQGSNEQFF. The CDR3 DNA sequence: TGCAGCGCCGGACAGGGGAGTAATGAGCAGTTCTTC.

This clonotype was seen more than once but under ten times. The chain recombines TRBV11-2 with TRBJ2-5; D is possibly TRBD2 (6 bases). This CDR3 is 14 amino acids long. CDR1 SGHAT and CDR2 FQNNGV come from the germline V gene. The V end was cut by 5 bases, the J end by 8 bases, with 18 bases between. CDR3 protein: CASSLGLQEGTQYF. The DNA of the CDR3 is TGTGCCAGCAGCCTAGGGTTACAGGAGGGAACCCAGTACTTC. The full variable domain, completed using reference TRBV11-2 and TRBJ2-5, is EAGVAQSPRYKIIEKRQSVAFWCNPISGHATLYWYQQILGQGPKLLIQFQNNGVVDDSQLPKDRFSAERLKGVDSTLKIQPAKLEDSAVYLCASSLGLQEGTQYFGPGTRLLVL.

The chain employs TRBV7-8 and TRBJ2-5; 7 bases are shared with TRBD2. The junction had 9 bases not matched to a gene; V was cut back by 1 base and J by 4 bases. The CDR3 is 16 amino acids. CDR1 SGHVS and CDR2 FQNEAQ come from the germline V gene. The CDR3 sequence is CASSLGLPGRGETQYF. The CDR3 region has the DNA TGTGCCAGCAGCTTAGGTCTTCCAGGGAGGGGAGAGACCCAGTACTTC.

CDR3 coding DNA: TGTGCCAGTCAAGAGGGGTACTACAATGAGCAGTTCTTC. Translating gives CASQEGYYNEQFF. The genes are TRBV19 and TRBJ2-1, with D perhaps TRBD1 or TRBD2 (5 bases each). V dropped 8 bases and J dropped 3 bases, with 11 bases sitting between them. The CDR3 runs 13 residues. In germline, CDR1 is LNHDA, CDR2 SQIVND (reference sequence).

The rearrangement links TRBV4-3 to TRBJ2-7, with D uncertain. CDR1 is LGHNA, CDR2 YSLEER, per germline. Between the trimmed V and J ends, which lost 0 bases and 2 bases, there was a span of 11 bases. The CDR3 is 15 amino acids. CDR3 nucleotide sequence: TGCGCCAGCAGCCAAGATGTAACTCGCACCTACGAGCAGTACTTC. It yields the protein CASSQDVTRTYEQYF.

This clonotype was seen only a few times. The genes are TRBV5-1 and TRBJ1-1; the D gene is possibly TRBD1 (6 bases). Germline CDR1 SGHRS, CDR2 YFSETQ. V lost 6 bases, J lost 5 bases, and 17 bases lay in between. The CDR3 length is 14 residues. Here the CDR3 DNA reads TGCGCCAGCACCCCCGGGGCAGGGGAGACTGAAGCTTTCTTT. As protein: CASTPGAGETEAFF.

The rearrangement uses TRBV14 and TRBJ2-3; unclear D gene. Trimming took off 7 bases at V and 4 bases at J, with 9 bases between the two ends. The CDR3 has 12 amino acids. The germline V gene encodes CDR1 SGHDN and CDR2 FVKESK. CDR3: CASNQAADTQYF. In DNA, the CDR3 is TGTGCCAGCAACCAGGCGGCAGATACGCAGTATTTT.

The genes are TRBV27 and TRBJ2-1; TRBD1 or TRBD2 may be the D gene (5 bases each). This CDR3 is built from 15 residues. Germline values: CDR1 MNHEY, CDR2 SMNVEV (reference sequence). The V gene lost 5 bases and the J gene lost 4 bases, with 15 bases spanning the gap. CDR3 sequence reads: CASSPAGTVYNEQFF. Written as DNA, the CDR3 is TGTGCCAGCAGTCCAGCCGGGACCGTTTACAATGAGCAGTTCTTC.

V and J are TRBV10-3 and TRBJ2-3; D ambiguous. The V gene's germline CDR1 is ENHRY and CDR2 SYGVKD. There are 13 residues in the CDR3. V was clipped by 8 bases and J by 8 bases, with 17 bases between them. Here the CDR3 reads CAISSLDAGTQYF. For the CDR3, the DNA is TGTGCCATCTCGTCTTTGGACGCTGGTACGCAGTATTTT.

This clonotype was counted between two and nine times. This chain connects TRBV7-2 to TRBJ2-5; 9 bases agree with TRBD2. This CDR3 has 15 amino acids. CDR1 is SGHTA, CDR2 FQGNSA, per germline. V trimming: 5 bases; J trimming: 0 bases; junction bases outside the gene matches: 4. The CDR3 sequence is CASSIIAGDQETQYF. DNA for the CDR3: TGTGCCAGCAGCATAATAGCGGGGGACCAAGAGACCCAGTACTTC. Based on the CDR3 plus reference TRBV7-2 and TRBJ2-5, the full variable domain is GAGVSQSPSNKVTEKGKDVELRCDPISGHTALYWYRQSLGQGLEFLIYFQGNSAPDKSGLPSDRFSAERTGGSVSTLTIQRTQQEDSAVYLCASSIIAGDQETQYFGPGTRLLVL.

The gene calls are TRBV24-1 and TRBJ2-1; 8 bases align to TRBD1. Losses at the gene ends were 4 bases for V and 7 bases for J; bases not matched to a gene: 2. Germline CDR1 reads KGHDR; CDR2 reads SFDVKD. The CDR3 runs 13 residues. DNA of the CDR3: TGTGCCACCAGTGAATACAGGGGGAATGAGCAGTTCTTC. It is translated as CATSEYRGNEQFF.

This chain uses TRBV6-1 with TRBJ2-1, with D perhaps TRBD1 or TRBD2 (5 bases each). Per germline, CDR1 MNHNS and CDR2 SASEGT. Trimming stripped 4 bases from V and 10 bases from J, with 17 bases between. This CDR3 region has 14 residues. CDR3 region: CASSGSMGRPEQFF. Here the CDR3 DNA reads TGTGCCAGCAGTGGGTCTATGGGACGGCCAGAGCAGTTCTTC.

This clonotype was detected ten times or more. V is TRBV6-1 and J is TRBJ1-1; 8 bases agree with TRBD1. The CDR3 has 14 residues. With V trimmed by 7 bases and J by 4 bases, 8 bases remained unmatched. Germline V gene data show CDR1 as MNHNS and CDR2 as SASEGT. The CDR3 sequence: CASTHRQGITEAFF. The CDR3 DNA reads as TGTGCCAGCACTCACAGACAGGGGATCACTGAAGCTTTCTTT.

The chain links TRBV6-2 or TRBV6-3 to TRBJ2-2; no clear D. The CDR3 consists of 13 residues. Germline V gives CDR1 MNHEY, CDR2 SVGEGT. The V gene lost 5 bases and the J gene lost 8 bases, with 12 bases spanning the gap. In DNA form, the CDR3 reads TGTGCCAGCAGTCCAACTTGGGCTGGGGAGCTGTTTTTT. Its protein is CASSPTWAGELFF.

The sample holds a few counts of this clonotype. This chain connects TRBV5-1 to TRBJ2-1; perhaps TRBD2 as D (6 bases). Germline CDR1 reads SGHRS; CDR2 reads YFSETQ. V was shortened by 2 bases and J by 5 bases, with 14 bases between the two germline ends. The CDR3 is 15 residues long. The CDR3 bases are TGCGCCAGCAGCTTAGCTCACGGGAGCAACAATGAGCAGTTCTTC. It is translated as CASSLAHGSNNEQFF.

This clonotype appeared many times. The V and J genes are TRBV5-5 and TRBJ2-7; either TRBD1 or TRBD2 may supply D (5 bases each). This CDR3 is 14 amino acids long. Trimming took 0 bases from V and 0 from J, leaving 7 bases between them. Germline values: CDR1 SGHKS, CDR2 YYEKEE (reference sequence). This CDR3 reads CASSLEGSSYEQYF. In nucleotides, the CDR3 is TGTGCCAGCAGCTTGGAGGGGAGCTCCTACGAGCAGTACTTC.

This clonotype turned up a few times. The V call is TRBV20-1, the J call TRBJ2-4; a possible D gene is TRBD2 (6 bases). With 3 bases removed from V and 3 bases from J, the gap between germline ends came to 9 bases. This CDR3 comprises 13 residues. Germline V lookup: CDR1 DFQATT, CDR2 SNEGSKA (reference sequence). CDR3 sequence: CSASGRGKNIQYF. CDR3 nucleotides: TGCAGTGCTAGCGGGAGAGGCAAAAACATTCAGTACTTC.

The J gene is TRBJ2-3, the V gene TRBV28, with 10 nucleotides matching TRBD2. Germline trimming cut 6 bases from V and 8 bases from J; bases unmatched to any gene: 11. The CDR3 has 15 residues. CDR1 is MDHEN and CDR2 is SYDVKM in the germline V gene. The CDR3 coding sequence is TGTGCCAGCAGGGTAGCGGGAGGTATATATTTTACGCAGTATTTT. Protein sequence: CASRVAGGIYFTQYF.

The rearrangement links TRBV20-1 to TRBJ1-3; tentative D call: TRBD1 (6 bases). The CDR3 spans 15 residues. V gave up 0 bases and J gave up 1 base, with 10 bases separating them. The germline V gene has CDR1 DFQATT and CDR2 SNEGSKA (reference sequence). The CDR3 sequence: CSARDLQGSGNTIYF. The CDR3 coding sequence is TGCAGTGCTAGAGACCTACAGGGTTCTGGAAACACCATATATTTT.

There are a few counts of this clonotype. The J gene is TRBJ2-1, the V gene TRBV12-3 or TRBV12-4; 11 nucleotides align to TRBD1. The CDR3 loop spans 15 amino acids. V shed 5 bases, J shed 10 bases, and the junction held 10 bases outside the gene matches. The CDR3 here is CASSPIGTGGGEQFF. In DNA, the CDR3 is TGTGCCAGCAGTCCAATCGGGACAGGGGGAGGGGAGCAGTTCTTC.

Of note for this clonotype: Its ends do not fully match the called genes, so a read error is possible. The CDR3: CASSLGQGSTVELFF. The CDR3, as DNA: TGTGCCAGCAGCCTGGGACAGGGATCTACCGTGGAGCTGTTTTTT. The rearrangement joins TRBV2 to TRBJ2-2; the match to TRBD1 covers 9 bases. Germline-derived CDR1 and CDR2 are SNHLY and FYNNEI. This CDR3 is built from 15 residues.

This clonotype was seen a handful of times. The CDR3 DNA reads TGCAGTGCTAGAGACAGTAGTCAGCCCCAGCATTTT. Translation gives CSARDSSQPQHF. The V and J genes are TRBV20-1 and TRBJ1-5; D gene uncertain. Germline V CDR1 and CDR2: DFQATT, SNEGSKA (reference sequence). This CDR3 is 12 amino acids long. Trimming pared 0 bases from V and 6 bases from J, leaving 6 bases between.

This clonotype has only a few counts. The genes are TRBV20-1 and TRBJ2-1; tentative D call: TRBD1 (6 bases). Germline V CDR1 and CDR2: DFQATT, SNEGSKA (reference sequence). This CDR3 region has 15 residues. Trimming shortened V by 0 bases and J by 8 bases, and 17 bases separated the two germline ends. CDR3 nucleotide sequence: TGCAGTGCTAGAGAACACCCGGGACACAACGATGAGCAGTTCTTC. This gives the protein CSAREHPGHNDEQFF.

This clonotype was picked up many times. The V and J genes are TRBV29-1 and TRBJ2-7; 9 nucleotides align to TRBD1. The length of the CDR3 is 15 residues. The germline V gene has CDR1 SQVTM and CDR2 ANQGSEA. V gave up 4 bases and J gave up 0 bases; unmatched junction bases: 7. Here the CDR3 reads CSVATGTGSSYEQYF. The CDR3 region has the DNA TGCAGCGTTGCAACAGGGACAGGGAGCTCCTACGAGCAGTACTTC.

The V and J genes are TRBV29-1 and TRBJ2-7, with TRBD1 as a possible D gene (6 bases). The CDR3 runs 13 residues. The V end lost 6 bases, the J end lost 3 bases, and 15 bases lay between the germline ends. Looked up from germline, CDR1 is SQVTM and CDR2 is ANQGSEA. The CDR3 here is CSVSMGAGYEQYF. The CDR3 DNA reads as TGCAGCGTCTCAATGGGGGCCGGCTACGAGCAGTACTTC.

The chain has TRBV18 and TRBJ2-1; possible D gene TRBD2, 5 bases. CDR1 and CDR2 from the germline V gene are KGHSH and LQKENI. Trimming shortened V by 11 bases and J by 4 bases, and 12 bases separated the two germline ends. The CDR3 covers 12 residues. DNA for the CDR3: TGTGCCGCAGGACGGGGTTACAATGAGCAGTTCTTC. This translates into CAAGRGYNEQFF.

Concerning this clonotype: A much more abundant neighbour one base away suggests this may be a read error. The V call is TRBV5-6, the J call TRBJ2-1; possibly TRBD2 for D (5 bases). Trimming pared 0 bases from V and 12 bases from J, leaving 16 bases between. Germline loops: CDR1 SGHDT, CDR2 YYEEEE. This CDR3 region has 14 residues. CDR3 in DNA: TGTGCCAGCAGCTTGGAGCTAGGGAGTCATGGGCAGTTCTTC. Translated: CASSLELGSHGQFF.